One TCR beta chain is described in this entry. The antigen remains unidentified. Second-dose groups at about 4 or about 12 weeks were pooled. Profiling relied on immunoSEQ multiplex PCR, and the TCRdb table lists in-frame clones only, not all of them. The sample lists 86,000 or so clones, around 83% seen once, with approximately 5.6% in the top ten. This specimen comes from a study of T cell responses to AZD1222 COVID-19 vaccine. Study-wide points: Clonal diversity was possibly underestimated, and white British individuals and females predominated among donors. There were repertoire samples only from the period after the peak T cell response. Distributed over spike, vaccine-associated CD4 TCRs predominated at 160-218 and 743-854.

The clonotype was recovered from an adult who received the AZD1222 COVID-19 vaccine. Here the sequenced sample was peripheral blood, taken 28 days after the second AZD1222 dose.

The CDR3 reads CAIRTPGRAGYTF. The CDR3 region has the DNA TGTGCCATCAGGACCCCGGGACGAGCTGGCTACACCTTC. The chain has TRBV10-3 and TRBJ1-2; a possible D gene is TRBD1 (5 bases). Trimming stripped 6 bases from V and 7 bases from J, with 15 bases between. Looked up from germline, CDR1 is ENHRY and CDR2 is SYGVKD. The CDR3 contains 13 residues.